Presented here are 15 T cell receptor beta chains from one specimen sequenced in a study of T cell repertoires in cytomegalovirus infection. MiXCR, applied by TCRdb to the reads, yields one record per CDR3 protein. There are roughly 150,000 distinct CDR3 sequences in the sample; less than 25% occur only once, and 20% to 30% lies in the top ten. Which antigens these TCRs recognize remains unknown. This specimen was CD8+ T cells from cultured PBMCs, taken from culture after CMV antigen stimulation. These receptor sequences come from a human donor in good health (CMV status not recorded). Some clones in this sample may be carry-over from other donors' samples.

This clonotype was found a few times. The rearrangement joins TRBV12-3 or TRBV12-4 to TRBJ1-2; 10 bases are shared with TRBD1. J lost 7 bases, V lost 5 bases, and 4 bases had no gene match. This CDR3 is built from 13 residues. CDR3 sequence reads: CASSTGTGVGYTF. The CDR3 region has the DNA TGTGCCAGCAGTACCGGGACAGGGGTTGGCTACACCTTC.

This clonotype came up many times. The V call is TRBV28, the J call TRBJ2-2; D uncertain. Germline V gene lookup returns CDR1 MDHEN and CDR2 SYDVKM. V dropped 6 bases and J dropped 5 bases, with 19 bases sitting between them. The CDR3 is 16 amino acids. In nucleotides, the CDR3 is TGTGCCAGCAGAGCTGCGGATGTCATCATTACCGGGGAGCTGTTTTTT. Translation gives CASRAADVIITGELFF.

The chain is built from TRBV2 and TRBJ2-1, with D maybe TRBD1 (6 bases). This CDR3 region has 13 residues. The germline V gene encodes CDR1 SNHLY and CDR2 FYNNEI. Trimming took off 4 bases at V and 6 bases at J, with 10 bases between the two ends. The CDR3 protein is CASSGTGFNEQFF. The CDR3 DNA follows: TGTGCCAGCAGTGGTACAGGGTTCAATGAGCAGTTCTTC.

The V call is TRBV7-2, the J call TRBJ1-6; D unresolved. The CDR3 length is 17 residues. Germline-derived CDR1 and CDR2 are SGHTA and FQGNSA. V was shortened by 1 base and J by 0 bases, with 10 bases between the two germline ends. The CDR3 DNA reads TGTGCCAGCAGCTTAGGTTGGCGGAGCTCCTATAATTCACCCCTCCACTTT. Translated, it gives CASSLGWRSSYNSPLHF.

This clonotype came up many times. The J gene is TRBJ1-2, the V gene TRBV28; D is unresolved. The CDR3 contains 13 residues. V was cut by 3 bases and J by 8 bases, with 13 bases left in between. Germline CDR1 and CDR2: MDHEN and SYDVKM. The CDR3 region is CASSFGRTRGYTF. The CDR3 DNA is TGTGCCAGCAGTTTTGGCAGGACCCGGGGCTACACCTTC.

This clonotype has only a few counts. This chain links TRBV12-3 or TRBV12-4 with TRBJ2-5; TRBD1 agrees at 10 bases. V lost 5 bases and J lost 3; bases outside the gene matches: 6. This CDR3 has 15 amino acids. The CDR3 protein is CASSPGTGVEETQYF. CDR3 sequence (DNA): TGTGCCAGCAGTCCCGGGACAGGGGTCGAAGAGACCCAGTACTTC.

This clonotype was seen a few times. The chain combines TRBV7-2 with TRBJ1-2, with unresolved D. Trimming left V 6 bases short and J 4 bases short, with 12 bases between. From germline, CDR1 is SGHTA and CDR2 FQGNSA. The CDR3 covers 13 residues. The CDR3 nucleotides are TGTGCCAGCAGTGCCTATGACCGCTATGGCTACACCTTC. It translates to CASSAYDRYGYTF.

The V gene is TRBV5-4, the J gene TRBJ1-6, with D perhaps matching TRBD1 (6 bases). Trimming shortened V by 2 bases and J by 9 bases, and 12 bases separated the two germline ends. The CDR3 consists of 14 residues. CDR1 is SGHNT and CDR2 is YYREEE in the germline V gene (reference sequence). The chain's CDR3 is CASSFGGGGSPLHF. Here the CDR3 DNA reads TGTGCCAGCAGCTTCGGGGGCGGAGGTTCACCCCTCCACTTT.

The chain uses TRBV7-8 and TRBJ1-5; possibly TRBD1 for D (6 bases). This CDR3 is built from 15 residues. The V gene's germline CDR1 is SGHVS and CDR2 FQNEAQ. The V end lost 0 bases, the J end lost 5 bases, and 11 bases lay between the germline ends. In DNA, the CDR3 is TGTGCCAGCAGCTTAGCAACAGGGTTATATCAGCCCCAGCATTTT. This encodes CASSLATGLYQPQHF.

This clonotype was observed many times. J is TRBJ2-5 and V is TRBV7-8; D tentatively reads TRBD1 or TRBD2 (6 bases each). This CDR3 comprises 14 residues. Trimming took off 6 bases at V and 4 bases at J, with 15 bases between the two ends. Germline-derived CDR1 and CDR2 are SGHVS and FQNEAQ. CDR3 sequence (DNA): TGTGCCAGCAGTGCCCTTGGGGGGCCAGAGACCCAGTACTTC. It is translated as CASSALGGPETQYF.

This clonotype was detected only a few times. This rearrangement joins TRBV6-1 to TRBJ1-4; a weak D match, TRBD1 (6 bases). The V end lost 7 bases, the J end lost 5 bases, and 35 bases lay between the germline ends. This CDR3 region has 21 residues. Germline CDR1 is MNHNS and CDR2 is SASEGT. CDR3 protein: CASIIRNYRGSGVYANEKLFF. Written as DNA, the CDR3 is TGTGCCAGCATCATAAGAAACTACCGGGGCTCAGGGGTCTACGCCAATGAAAAACTGTTTTTT.

This clonotype occurred a few times. The chain employs TRBV12-3 or TRBV12-4 and TRBJ2-5; TRBD1 is a possible D gene (5 bases). The CDR3 length is 14 residues. Trimming pared 6 bases from V and 4 bases from J, leaving 15 bases between. The CDR3 spells CASRLSGNAETQYF. The DNA for the CDR3 is TGTGCCAGCAGACTTTCAGGGAACGCAGAGACCCAGTACTTC.

This clonotype was detected a few times. The V gene is TRBV7-9, the J gene TRBJ1-2, with D unresolved. Looked up from germline, CDR1 is SEHNR and CDR2 is FQNEAQ (reference sequence). CDR3 length: 14 amino acids. Trimming shortened V by 5 bases and J by 6 bases, and 16 bases separated the two germline ends. CDR3 residues: CASSLSSFEDGYTF. CDR3 DNA sequence: TGTGCCAGCAGCCTCAGCTCCTTTGAGGATGGCTACACCTTC.

The chain joins TRBV3-1 to TRBJ1-5; D is unresolved. Trimming left V 4 bases short and J 11 bases short, with 18 bases between. Germline assignment: CDR1 LGHDT and CDR2 YNNKEL (reference sequence). This CDR3 has 14 amino acids. The CDR3, as DNA: TGTGCCAGCAGCCCATCTGGCTCGGGAGAAGCCCAGCATTTT. Translating it yields CASSPSGSGEAQHF.

Written as DNA, the CDR3 is TGTGCCAGCAGCCTCCGGACGACTAATGAAAAACTGTTTTTT. It yields the protein CASSLRTTNEKLFF. This chain connects TRBV12-3 or TRBV12-4 to TRBJ1-4; D remains unclear. This CDR3 has 14 residues. Trimming removed 6 bases at V and 2 bases at J, with 10 bases between.